This T cell receptor beta chain emerged from a study of blood T cell repertoires in COVID-19. CDR1 and CDR2 (germline): SGHNT, YENEEA. V was trimmed by 3 bases and J by 5 bases, leaving 7 bases between them. The CDR3 runs 12 residues. Methods used by the authors: By means of reference gene primer amplification, nucleated cell counts were estimated. TCRdb keeps only in-frame clones here, not all; method: immunoSEQ multiplex PCR. V and J calls and clone size are copied from that table; D and trimming were computed from the DNA. Here the sample spans tens of thousands of clones, 72% being singletons. The clonotype was recovered from a woman aged 80 or over with acute or convalescent COVID-19. The chain is built from TRBV11-3 and TRBJ1-1; maybe TRBD1 (5 bases). Sequencing was done on a sample of peripheral blood. The CDR3 nucleotides are TGTGCCAGCAGCTTCTCAGGGACTGAAGCTTTCTTT. Its translation: CASSFSGTEAFF.